The TCR beta chain described here comes from a study of T cells after posttransplantation cyclophosphamide. In this sample, this clone turned up many times. The CDR3 totals 14 residues. The V end lost 1 base, the J end lost 8 bases, and 12 bases lay between the germline ends. Germline V gene data show CDR1 as SGDLS and CDR2 as YYNGEE. Clones were sequenced by immunoSEQ multiplex PCR, and TCRdb holds only the in-frame ones, with some missing. This sample has 20,000 to 30,000 clones and no singletons, with about 1.5% in the ten largest. The TCR comes from a man between 45 and 60 years old in good health, CMV-negative, and a related stem cell transplant donor. What was sequenced was PBMCs. The chain employs TRBV9 and TRBJ1-4; D possibly corresponds to TRBD1 (6 bases). The CDR3, as DNA: TGTGCCAGCAGCGTAAGGGGGAGAGACGAAAAACTGTTTTTT. Translation: CASSVRGRDEKLFF. The full variable domain, with the rest looked up from reference TRBV9 and TRBJ1-4, is DSGVTQTPKHLITATGQRVTLRCSPRSGDLSVYWYQQSLDQGLQFLIQYYNGEERAKGNILERFSAQQFPDLHSELNLSSLELGDSALYFCASSVRGRDEKLFFGSGTQLSVL.